This entry lists 22 T cell receptor beta chains sequenced from one sample in a study of blood T cell repertoires in COVID-19. The repertoire was sequenced with immunoSEQ multiplex PCR; TCRdb's copy has only in-frame clones and lacks some. The table records roughly 170,000 clones, approximately 84% of them present only once. Specimen: peripheral blood. The receptors were sampled from a man aged 40-55 years who had recovered from COVID-19.

This clone was counted between two and nine times. The rearrangement joins TRBV29-1 to TRBJ2-5, with D possibly matching TRBD2 (6 bases). The V gene's germline CDR1 is SQVTM and CDR2 ANQGSEA. CDR3 length equals 13 residues. CDR3 DNA sequence: TGCAGTGCCTCTCGGGGGAGCCAAGAGACCCAGTACTTC. It is translated as CSASRGSQETQYF.

The chain joins TRBV6-5 to TRBJ2-7; TRBD1 aligns across 9 bases. The germline CDR1 and CDR2 sequences are MNHEY and SVGAGI. The CDR3 runs to 15 residues. V lost 5 bases to trimming and J lost 4 bases; unmatched junction nucleotides: 9. The CDR3 sequence is CASSTAGTGSYEQYF. The CDR3, as DNA: TGTGCCAGCAGTACCGCCGGGACAGGGTCGTACGAGCAGTACTTC.

A word on this clone: The junction does not match germline at one end; this may be a read error. The rearrangement uses TRBV6-2 or TRBV6-3 and TRBJ2-4; 8 bases are a match to TRBD1. The CDR3 length is 13 residues. CDR1 and CDR2 from the germline V gene are MNHEY and SVGEGT. CDR3: CASSYSRSTGANF. The CDR3 DNA reads TGTGCCAGCAGTTACTCGAGGTCGACAGGGGCGAACTTC.

The chain has TRBV6-2 or TRBV6-3 and TRBJ2-7; no reliable D call. Trimming pared 4 bases from V and 2 bases from J, leaving 9 bases between. This CDR3 is 13 amino acids long. Germline lookup yields CDR1 MNHEY and CDR2 SVGEGT. For the CDR3, the DNA is TGTGCCAGCAGTTTCTGGGCTACCTACGAGCAGTACTTC. It yields the protein CASSFWATYEQYF.

This clone was detected only once. The chain uses TRBV27 and TRBJ1-2; TRBD1 matches 7 bases. The CDR3 consists of 13 residues. Germline-derived CDR1 and CDR2 are MNHEY and SMNVEV (reference sequence). With 8 bases clipped from V and 3 bases from J, the junction kept 6 bases outside the gene matches. The CDR3 loop reads CASGDRRDYGYTF. CDR3 coding DNA: TGTGCCAGCGGGGACAGACGCGACTATGGCTACACCTTC.

The chain joins TRBV7-9 to TRBJ1-4, with 8 bases lining up with TRBD1. There are 17 residues in the CDR3. J gave up 3 bases and V 4 bases, and 10 bases lay outside the gene matches. The germline V gene has CDR1 SEHNR and CDR2 FQNEAQ (reference sequence). The CDR3 region has the DNA TGTGCCAGCAGCTCCGGACAGGGCCATTCAGCTAATGAAAAACTGTTTTTT. It codes for CASSSGQGHSANEKLFF. Using reference TRBV7-9 and TRBJ1-4 for the parts outside the CDR3, the full variable domain is DTGVSQNPRHKITKRGQNVTFRCDPISEHNRLYWYRQTLGQGPEFLTYFQNEAQLEKSRLLSDRFSAERPKGSFSTLEIQRTEQGDSAMYLCASSSGQGHSANEKLFFGSGTQLSVL.

The V call is TRBV28, the J call TRBJ1-3, with a possible D match to TRBD1 (5 bases). Germline values: CDR1 MDHEN, CDR2 SYDVKM. Trimming cost V 8 bases and J 0 bases, with 14 bases left between them. The CDR3 length is 15 residues. The CDR3 DNA follows: TGTGCCAGCCAACAGGTTGCAAGCTCTGGAAACACCATATATTTT. Amino acid sequence: CASQQVASSGNTIYF.

The rearrangement links TRBV9 to TRBJ1-2; D is unclear. Between the trimmed V and J ends, which lost 0 bases and 0 bases, there was a span of 18 bases. The CDR3 is made up of 18 amino acids. Per the germline V gene, CDR1 is SGDLS and CDR2 is YYNGEE. CDR3 coding DNA: TGTGCCAGCAGCGTAGCGGTACAAGAGGGCCCTCCTAACTATGGCTACACCTTC. Protein: CASSVAVQEGPPNYGYTF.

The chain has TRBV11-2 and TRBJ1-2; D may be TRBD1 (5 bases). Trimming left V 0 bases short and J 6 bases short, with 11 bases between. Germline assignment: CDR1 SGHAT and CDR2 FQNNGV. The CDR3 runs to 14 residues. The CDR3 is CASSLDSQGHGYTF. The CDR3 region has the DNA TGTGCCAGCAGCTTAGATTCCCAGGGCCATGGCTACACCTTC.

This chain uses TRBV7-2 with TRBJ2-4; D gene uncertain. The CDR3 consists of 15 residues. CDR1 and CDR2 from the germline V gene are SGHTA and FQGNSA. Deletions cut 3 bases from V and 6 bases from J, with 15 bases between. As DNA, the CDR3 is TGTGCCAGCAGCTTTATATATAGAAGTCCAAACATTCAGTACTTC. This gives the protein CASSFIYRSPNIQYF.

The chain is built from TRBV7-2 and TRBJ2-5; possible D gene TRBD1, 7 bases. The CDR3 is 14 amino acids. Germline loops: CDR1 SGHTA, CDR2 FQGNSA. The V and J ends lost 6 bases and 1 base respectively, with 12 bases between them. The CDR3 DNA sequence: TGTGCCAGCAGTCCCCAGGGGGGCCAAGAGACCCAGTACTTC. It yields the protein CASSPQGGQETQYF.

The genes are TRBV11-3 and TRBJ1-4; TRBD1 matches 7 bases. Germline assignment: CDR1 SGHNT and CDR2 YENEEA. The CDR3 has 14 amino acids. The V segment lost 5 bases and the J segment 8 bases; nucleotides outside the gene matches: 8. CDR3 amino acids: CASSDDRVGEKLFF. The DNA for the CDR3 is TGTGCCAGCAGCGACGACAGGGTGGGAGAAAAACTGTTTTTT. Full variable domain (missing parts from reference TRBV11-3 and TRBJ1-4): EAGVVQSPRYKIIEKKQPVAFWCNPISGHNTLYWYLQNLGQGPELLIRYENEEAVDDSQLPKDRFSAERLKGVDSTLKIQPAELGDSAVYLCASSDDRVGEKLFFGSGTQLSVL.

The chain uses TRBV9 and TRBJ2-3, with D perhaps matching TRBD2 (6 bases). CDR1 is SGDLS and CDR2 is YYNGEE in the germline V gene. This CDR3 contains 15 residues. Trimming took 1 base from V and 0 from J, leaving 9 bases between them. CDR3 DNA: TGTGCCAGCAGCGTAATGGGACTTAGCACAGATACGCAGTATTTT. It codes for CASSVMGLSTDTQYF.

J is TRBJ2-7 and V is TRBV7-9, with TRBD2 identical over 8 bases. The CDR3 consists of 17 residues. V gave up 7 bases and J gave up 2 bases; unmatched junction bases: 16. From germline, CDR1 is SEHNR and CDR2 FQNEAQ (reference sequence). The CDR3 sequence: CASKSLAGPYKTYEQYF. For the CDR3, the DNA is TGTGCCAGCAAATCGCTAGCGGGTCCCTACAAAACCTACGAGCAGTACTTC.

The V gene is TRBV6-1, the J gene TRBJ2-2, with 9 nucleotides matching TRBD1. Trimming took 8 bases from V and 3 from J; bases not matched to a gene: 4. This CDR3 has 14 residues. The germline V gene encodes CDR1 MNHNS and CDR2 SASEGT. The CDR3 coding sequence is TGTGCCAGCGGAAGACAGGGGGACACCGGGGAGCTGTTTTTT. It yields the protein CASGRQGDTGELFF.

The rearrangement uses TRBV19 and TRBJ1-4, with 7 positions matching TRBD1. This CDR3 is 14 amino acids long. Looked up from germline, CDR1 is LNHDA and CDR2 is SQIVND (reference sequence). V lost 6 bases and J lost 4; bases outside the gene matches: 5. This chain's CDR3 is CASRAGTVNEKLFF. The CDR3 DNA sequence: TGTGCCAGTAGGGCCGGGACAGTTAATGAAAAACTGTTTTTT.

This clone was counted a few times. The chain couples TRBV10-3 to TRBJ1-1; 8 nucleotides align to TRBD1. The CDR3 has 13 amino acids. Germline values: CDR1 ENHRY, CDR2 SYGVKD. Germline trimming cut 9 bases from V and 3 bases from J; bases unmatched to any gene: 6. The CDR3 DNA reads as TGTGCCATTAGTACACAGGGGGACACTGAAGCTTTCTTT. Protein sequence: CAISTQGDTEAFF.

The chain joins TRBV28 to TRBJ2-7; no clear D gene. The CDR3 loop spans 14 amino acids. V lost 5 bases and J lost 5, with 16 bases in between. Germline V gene lookup returns CDR1 MDHEN and CDR2 SYDVKM. The CDR3 sequence: CASSPSNPRNEQYF. CDR3 sequence (DNA): TGTGCCAGCAGTCCGTCTAACCCCAGGAACGAGCAGTACTTC.

V usage is TRBV7-8 and J usage is TRBJ2-3; D unclear. Germline CDR1 SGHVS, CDR2 FQNEAQ. This CDR3 has 15 amino acids. The ends were cut back, 2 bases at V and 2 bases at J, with 11 bases in the middle. The CDR3 loop is CASSLNGRFTDTQYF. In DNA form, the CDR3 reads TGTGCCAGCAGCTTAAATGGGCGCTTCACAGATACGCAGTATTTT.

V gene TRBV12-3 or TRBV12-4 combines with J gene TRBJ1-1; no clear D gene. The CDR3 is 12 amino acids. The V end was cut by 6 bases, the J end by 7 bases, with 12 bases between. CDR3 sequence (DNA): TGTGCCAGCAGCCTCGCCCTAAGTGAAGCTTTCTTT. Protein sequence: CASSLALSEAFF.

As DNA, the CDR3 is TGTGCCAGCAGCTCTACCCCCGGGACAGCGCGCTCGGTTACCTTC. Translation gives CASSSTPGTARSVTF. The chain recombines TRBV7-3 with TRBJ1-2; 7 bases are shared with TRBD1. The CDR3 covers 15 residues. CDR1 and CDR2 (germline): SGHTA, FQGTGA. Trimming removed 4 bases from V and 14 bases from J; junction bases left unmatched: 19.

The chain has TRBV6-5 and TRBJ2-1; perhaps TRBD2 as D (5 bases). This CDR3 contains 15 residues. The V and J ends lost 6 bases and 6 bases respectively, with 18 bases between them. From germline, CDR1 is MNHEY and CDR2 SVGAGI. The CDR3 DNA is TGTGCCAGCAGACCGGGAACACTTACCACCAATGAGCAGTTCTTC. Its protein product is CASRPGTLTTNEQFF.